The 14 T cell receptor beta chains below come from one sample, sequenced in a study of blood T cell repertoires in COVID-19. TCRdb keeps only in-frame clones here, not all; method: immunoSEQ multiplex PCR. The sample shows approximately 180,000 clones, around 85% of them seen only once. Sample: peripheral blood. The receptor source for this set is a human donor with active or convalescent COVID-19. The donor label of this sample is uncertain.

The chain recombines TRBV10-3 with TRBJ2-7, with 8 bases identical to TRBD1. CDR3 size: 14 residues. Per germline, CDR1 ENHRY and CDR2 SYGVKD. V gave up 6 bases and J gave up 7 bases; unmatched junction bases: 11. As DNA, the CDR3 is TGTGCCATCAGGGCCGGGACAGGAGGAGGAGAGCAGTACTTC. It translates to CAIRAGTGGGEQYF.

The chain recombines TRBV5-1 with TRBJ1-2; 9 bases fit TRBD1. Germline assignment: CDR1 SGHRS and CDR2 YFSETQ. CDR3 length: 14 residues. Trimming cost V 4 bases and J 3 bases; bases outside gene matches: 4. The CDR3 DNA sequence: TGCGCCAGCAGCACAACAGGGGGCGACTATGGCTACACCTTC. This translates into CASSTTGGDYGYTF.

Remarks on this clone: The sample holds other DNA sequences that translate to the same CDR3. This chain's CDR3 is CAWTRGQETQYF. Here the CDR3 DNA reads TGTGCCTGGACCAGGGGTCAAGAGACCCAGTACTTC. V usage is TRBV30 and J usage is TRBJ2-5; D possibly corresponds to TRBD1 (6 bases). The ends were cut back, 4 bases at V and 2 bases at J, with 8 bases in the middle. Germline V CDR1 and CDR2: GTSNPN, SVGIG (reference sequence). The CDR3 runs to 12 residues. The variable domain in full, completed from reference TRBV30 and TRBJ2-5, reads SQTIHQWPATLVQPVGSPLSLECTVEGTSNPNLYWYRQAAGRGLQLLFYSVGIGQISSEVPQNLSASRPQDRQFILSSKKLLLSDSGFYLCAWTRGQETQYFGPGTRLLVL.

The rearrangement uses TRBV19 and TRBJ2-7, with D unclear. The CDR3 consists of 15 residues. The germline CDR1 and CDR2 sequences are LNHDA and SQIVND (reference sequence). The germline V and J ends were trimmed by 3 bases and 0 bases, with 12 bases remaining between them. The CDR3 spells CASSISSTSSYEQYF. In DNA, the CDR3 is TGTGCCAGTAGTATTAGTTCCACGAGCTCCTACGAGCAGTACTTC.

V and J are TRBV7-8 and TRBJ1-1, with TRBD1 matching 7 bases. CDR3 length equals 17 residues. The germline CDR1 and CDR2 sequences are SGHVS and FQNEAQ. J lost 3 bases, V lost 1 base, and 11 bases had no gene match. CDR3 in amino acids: CASSLGYRGRKDTEAFF. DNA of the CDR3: TGTGCCAGCAGCTTAGGGTACAGGGGCAGGAAGGACACTGAAGCTTTCTTT.

CDR3 sequence reads: CASFPREGTTGELFF. CDR3 DNA sequence: TGTGCCAGCTTTCCGAGAGAGGGAACCACCGGGGAGCTGTTTTTT. The chain is built from TRBV18 and TRBJ2-2; possibly TRBD2 for D (5 bases). V lost 7 bases, J lost 4 bases, and 16 bases lay in between. CDR1 is KGHSH, CDR2 LQKENI, per germline. This CDR3 has 15 amino acids.

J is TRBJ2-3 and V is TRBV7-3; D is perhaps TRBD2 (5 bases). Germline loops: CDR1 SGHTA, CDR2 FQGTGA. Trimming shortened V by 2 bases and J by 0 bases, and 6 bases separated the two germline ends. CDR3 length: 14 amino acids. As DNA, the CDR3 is TGTGCCAGCAGCTTAGCGGGTAGCACAGATACGCAGTATTTT. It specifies CASSLAGSTDTQYF.

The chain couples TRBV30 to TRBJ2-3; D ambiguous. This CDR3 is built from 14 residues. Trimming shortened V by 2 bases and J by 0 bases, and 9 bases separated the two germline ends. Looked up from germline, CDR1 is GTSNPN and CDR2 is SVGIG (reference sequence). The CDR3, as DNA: TGTGCCTGGAGTCCACAGTTGAGCACAGATACGCAGTATTTT. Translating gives CAWSPQLSTDTQYF.

The CDR3 loop reads CASSLNRRRQAGEKLFF. The CDR3 bases are TGTGCCAGCAGCCTGAATAGACGACGTCAGGCGGGTGAAAAACTGTTTTTT. The chain has TRBV3-1 (or the pseudogene TRBV3-2) and TRBJ1-4, with D hard to call. Trimming shortened V by 4 bases and J by 7 bases, and 22 bases separated the two germline ends. The germline gives CDR1 LGHDT, CDR2 YNNKEL (reference sequence). This CDR3 is 17 amino acids long.

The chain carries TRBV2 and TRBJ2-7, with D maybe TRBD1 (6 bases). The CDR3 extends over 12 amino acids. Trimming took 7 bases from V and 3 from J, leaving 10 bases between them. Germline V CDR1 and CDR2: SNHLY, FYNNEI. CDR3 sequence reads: CASTLQGYEQYF. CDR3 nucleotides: TGTGCCAGCACCTTACAGGGCTACGAGCAGTACTTC.

In DNA form, the CDR3 reads TGTGCCAGCAGCCAAAGGGACAGGGTTTGGGCGAACACCGGGGAGCTGTTTTTT. Its translation: CASSQRDRVWANTGELFF. The rearrangement uses TRBV16 and TRBJ2-2, with TRBD1 identical over 9 bases. Germline V lookup: CDR1 KGHSY, CDR2 FQNENV. The V segment lost 2 bases and the J segment 0 bases; nucleotides outside the gene matches: 7. The length of the CDR3 is 18 residues.

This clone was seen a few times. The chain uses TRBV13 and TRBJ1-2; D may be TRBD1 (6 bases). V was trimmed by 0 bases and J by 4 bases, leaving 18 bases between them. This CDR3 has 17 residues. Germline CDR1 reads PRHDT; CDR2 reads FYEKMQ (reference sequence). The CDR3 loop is CASSLGKGQPAAYGYTF. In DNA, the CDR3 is TGTGCCAGCAGCTTAGGCAAAGGACAGCCTGCCGCCTATGGCTACACCTTC.

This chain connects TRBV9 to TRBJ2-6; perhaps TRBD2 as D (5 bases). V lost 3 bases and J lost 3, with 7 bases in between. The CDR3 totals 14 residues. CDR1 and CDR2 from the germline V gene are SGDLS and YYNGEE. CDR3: CASSDEGGANVLTF. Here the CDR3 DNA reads TGTGCCAGCAGCGACGAGGGTGGGGCCAACGTCCTGACTTTC.

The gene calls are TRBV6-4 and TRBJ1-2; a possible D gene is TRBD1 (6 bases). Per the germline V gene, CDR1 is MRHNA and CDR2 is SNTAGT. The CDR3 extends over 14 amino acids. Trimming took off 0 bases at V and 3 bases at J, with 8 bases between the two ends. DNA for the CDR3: TGTGCCAGCAGTGACTCCGGGGGGCACTATGGCTACACCTTC. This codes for CASSDSGGHYGYTF.